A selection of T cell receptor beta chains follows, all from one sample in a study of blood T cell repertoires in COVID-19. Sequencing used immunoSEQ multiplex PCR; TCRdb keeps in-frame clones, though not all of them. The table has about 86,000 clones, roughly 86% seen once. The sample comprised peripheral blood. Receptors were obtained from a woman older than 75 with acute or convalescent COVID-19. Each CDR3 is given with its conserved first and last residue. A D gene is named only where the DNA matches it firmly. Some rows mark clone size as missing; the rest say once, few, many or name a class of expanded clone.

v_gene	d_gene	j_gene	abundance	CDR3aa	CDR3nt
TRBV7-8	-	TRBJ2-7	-	CASSLGTGKNEQYF	TGTGCCAGCAGCTTAGGAACAGGGAAAAACGAGCAGTACTTC
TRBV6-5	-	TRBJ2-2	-	CASSYLGSGELFF	TGTGCCAGCAGTTATCTAGGATCCGGGGAGCTGTTTTTT
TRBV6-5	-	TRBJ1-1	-	CAILLPEAFF	TGTGCCATATTACTGCCAGAAGCTTTCTTT
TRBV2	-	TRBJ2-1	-	CASSEMGGGFGEQFF	TGTGCCAGCAGCGAGATGGGAGGGGGGTTCGGTGAGCAGTTCTTC
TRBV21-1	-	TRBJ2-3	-	CASTRAGDMADTQYF	TGTGCCAGCACCCGAGCGGGAGATATGGCAGATACGCAGTATTTT
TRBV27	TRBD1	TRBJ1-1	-	CASITGGGHAFF	TGTGCCAGCATTACAGGGGGGGGCCACGCTTTCTTT
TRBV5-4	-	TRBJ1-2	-	CASSPQGDYGYTF	TGTGCCAGCAGCCCCCAGGGTGACTATGGCTACACCTTC
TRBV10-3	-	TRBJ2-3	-	CAISGDMGTDTQYF	TGTGCCATCAGTGGGGACATGGGTACAGATACGCAGTATTTT
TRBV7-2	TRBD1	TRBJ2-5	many	CASSRDRGRYSGETQYF	TGTGCCAGCAGCAGAGACAGGGGCCGTTATTCCGGGGAGACCCAGTACTTC
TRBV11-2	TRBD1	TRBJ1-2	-	CASSYTGEGYTF	TGTGCCAGCAGCTATACAGGGGAAGGCTACACCTTC
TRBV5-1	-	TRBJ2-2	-	CASRSGTTNTGELFF	TGCGCCAGCAGATCCGGGACAACGAACACCGGGGAGCTGTTTTTT
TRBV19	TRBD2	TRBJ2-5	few	CASSSGLAGEETQYF	TGTGCCAGTAGTTCGGGACTAGCGGGGGAAGAGACCCAGTACTTC
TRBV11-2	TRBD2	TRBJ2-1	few	CASSSTSIYEQFF	TGTGCCAGCAGCTCGACTAGCATCTATGAGCAGTTCTTC
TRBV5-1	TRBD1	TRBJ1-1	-	CASSRGTGITEAFF	TGCGCCAGCAGCAGAGGGACAGGGATCACTGAAGCTTTCTTT
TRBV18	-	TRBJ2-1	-	CASSALALPNNEQFF	TGTGCCAGCTCAGCGCTAGCTCTCCCTAACAATGAGCAGTTCTTC
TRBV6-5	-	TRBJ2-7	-	CASSYSLQYEQYF	TGTGCCAGCAGTTACTCCCTTCAGTACGAGCAGTACTTC
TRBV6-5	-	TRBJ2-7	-	CASSRERLYEQYF	TGTGCCAGCAGTCGGGAGAGGCTATACGAGCAGTACTTC
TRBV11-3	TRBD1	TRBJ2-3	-	CASSLGGQGADTQYF	TGTGCCAGCAGCTTAGGAGGCCAGGGGGCAGATACGCAGTATTTT
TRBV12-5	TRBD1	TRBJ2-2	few	CAFGRGLTGELFF	TGTGCGTTCGGCAGGGGGCTTACCGGGGAGCTGTTTTTT
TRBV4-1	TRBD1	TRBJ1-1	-	CASSQTGGGVTEAFF	TGCGCCAGCAGCCAGACCGGAGGGGGCGTCACTGAAGCTTTCTTT
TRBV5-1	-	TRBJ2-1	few	CASSLETSYNEQFF	TGCGCCAGCAGCTTGGAGACTTCGTACAATGAGCAGTTCTTC
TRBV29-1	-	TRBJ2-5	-	CSVGGGGQETQYF	TGCAGCGTTGGAGGTGGCGGCCAAGAGACCCAGTACTTC
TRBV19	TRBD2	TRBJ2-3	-	CASSIAGVGDTQYF	TGTGCCAGTAGTATCGCGGGAGTGGGCGATACGCAGTATTTT
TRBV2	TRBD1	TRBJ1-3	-	CASSAQGAGFVAGNTIYF	TGTGCCAGCAGTGCGCAGGGGGCCGGGTTCGTGGCTGGAAACACCATATATTTT
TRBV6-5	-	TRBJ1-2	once	CASSLTGNSYGYTF	TGTGCCAGCAGTTTAACAGGGAATTCGTATGGCTACACCTTC
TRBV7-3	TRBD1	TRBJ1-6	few	CASSSTGTANSPLHF	TGTGCCAGCAGCAGCACCGGGACAGCCAATTCACCCCTCCACTTT
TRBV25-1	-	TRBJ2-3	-	CASSETGVSSTDTQYF	TGTGCCAGCAGTGAGACGGGGGTGTCTAGCACAGATACGCAGTATTTT
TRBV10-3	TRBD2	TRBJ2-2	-	CAIRPSGVKGELFF	TGTGCCATCAGGCCTAGCGGGGTGAAAGGGGAGCTGTTTTTT
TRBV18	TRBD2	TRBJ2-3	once	CASSAASGGISTQYF	TGTGCCAGCTCGGCCGCTAGCGGGGGGATCAGTACGCAGTATTTT
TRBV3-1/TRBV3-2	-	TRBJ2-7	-	CASSQDRRAVTYEQYF	TGTGCCAGCAGCCAAGATCGACGAGCGGTAACCTACGAGCAGTACTTC
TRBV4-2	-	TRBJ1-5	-	CASSLYGEGGNQPQHF	TGTGCCAGCAGCCTATACGGGGAGGGCGGAAATCAGCCCCAGCATTTT
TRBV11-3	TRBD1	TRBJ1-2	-	CASSFGGDRGANYGYTF	TGTGCCAGCAGCTTTGGGGGCGACAGGGGAGCTAACTATGGCTACACCTTC
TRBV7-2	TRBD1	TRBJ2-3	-	CASSHGGTGGTDTQYF	TGTGCCAGCAGCCACGGCGGGACAGGGGGCACAGATACGCAGTATTTT
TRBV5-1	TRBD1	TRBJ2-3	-	CASSLAGQGTTDTQYF	TGCGCCAGCAGCTTGGCTGGACAGGGCACCACAGATACGCAGTATTTT
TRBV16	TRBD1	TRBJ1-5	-	CASSQSIRQGPQPQHF	TGTGCCAGCAGCCAATCCATCCGACAGGGGCCCCAGCCCCAGCATTTT
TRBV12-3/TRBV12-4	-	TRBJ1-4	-	CASRSGREKLFF	TGTGCCAGCCGGTCAGGGAGGGAAAAACTGTTTTTT
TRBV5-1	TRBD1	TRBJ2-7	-	CASSLEGRGRYEQYF	TGCGCCAGCAGCTTGGAAGGCAGGGGGCGGTACGAGCAGTACTTC
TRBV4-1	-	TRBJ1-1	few	CASSRTQNTEAFF	TGCGCCAGCAGCCGTACACAAAACACTGAAGCTTTCTTT
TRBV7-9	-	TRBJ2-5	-	CASSLQGGLQETQYF	TGTGCCAGCAGCTTACAGGGAGGCCTCCAAGAGACCCAGTACTTC
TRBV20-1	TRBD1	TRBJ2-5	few	CSASGTGGVSETQYF	TGCAGTGCTAGTGGGACAGGGGGCGTTTCTGAGACCCAGTACTTC
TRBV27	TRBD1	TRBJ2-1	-	CASSMTGGGNEQFF	TGTGCCAGCTCAATGACAGGGGGGGGGAATGAGCAGTTCTTC
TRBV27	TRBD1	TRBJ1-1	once	CASSFLTGGTEAFF	TGTGCCAGCAGTTTTCTGACAGGGGGTACTGAAGCTTTCTTT
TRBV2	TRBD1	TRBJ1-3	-	CASSGLRDRGNTIYF	TGTGCCAGCAGTGGGCTCCGGGACAGGGGAAACACCATATATTTT
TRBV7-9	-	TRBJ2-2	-	CASSSLQRGTGELFF	TGTGCCAGCAGCTCCCTGCAACGGGGCACCGGGGAGCTGTTTTTT
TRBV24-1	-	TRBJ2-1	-	CATSDIGSVGNEQFF	TGTGCCACCAGTGATATCGGTAGCGTGGGGAATGAGCAGTTCTTC
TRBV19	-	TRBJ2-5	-	CASSIVGGETQYF	TGTGCCAGTAGTATAGTTGGGGGGGAGACCCAGTACTTC
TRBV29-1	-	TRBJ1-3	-	CSVYSGLNTIYF	TGCAGCGTTTATTCAGGGCTAAACACCATATATTTT
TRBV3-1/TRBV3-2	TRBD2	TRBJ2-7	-	CASSQRGSGRVSEQYF	TGTGCCAGCAGCCAAAGGGGAAGCGGGAGGGTTTCCGAGCAGTACTTC
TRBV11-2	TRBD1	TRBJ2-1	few	CASSFRTGLSNEQFF	TGTGCCAGCAGCTTTCGGACAGGGCTGAGCAATGAGCAGTTCTTC
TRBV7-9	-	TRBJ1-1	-	CASSLTGGTEAFF	TGTGCCAGCAGCTTAACAGGCGGTACTGAAGCTTTCTTT
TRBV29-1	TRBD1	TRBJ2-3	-	CSVQWTGPDTQYF	TGCAGCGTTCAATGGACAGGGCCTGATACGCAGTATTTT
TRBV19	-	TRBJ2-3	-	CASSPQLGSGLTDTQYF	TGTGCCAGTAGCCCCCAGCTCGGTAGCGGCCTCACAGATACGCAGTATTTT
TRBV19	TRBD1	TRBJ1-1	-	CASSIDQGASTEAFF	TGTGCCAGTAGTATAGATCAGGGGGCTAGCACTGAAGCTTTCTTT
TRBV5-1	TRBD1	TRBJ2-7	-	CASSPEGAPYEQYF	TGCGCCAGCAGCCCCGAGGGGGCACCCTACGAGCAGTACTTC
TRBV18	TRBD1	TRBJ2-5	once	CASSPGQAPIQETQYF	TGTGCCAGCTCACCCGGACAGGCGCCAATACAAGAGACCCAGTACTTC